This TCR beta chain was documented in a study of beta chain features in type 1 diabetes. Study outcomes and limitations: Naive, central memory and Treg TCRB repertoires seemed to resemble each other more closely in patients than they did in healthy donors.

The investigators reverse transcribed all of the isolated RNA, so they sequenced expressed TCRB transcripts. The method was immunoSEQ multiplex PCR; TCRdb's version includes in-frame clones alone and lacks a portion of them. Of 200,000 to 300,000 clones listed, 68% were seen once; the top ten hold 0.053%. Trimming took 7 bases from V and 4 from J, leaving 13 bases between them. The CDR3 sequence is 12 residues long. Germline V CDR1 and CDR2: SQVTM, ANQGSEA. Concerning this clone: The antigen is not known.

Sequenced input: naive CD4+ T cells from blood. This TCR was sampled from a man aged 25-40 years in good health. This chain links TRBV29-1 with TRBJ2-5; no definite D call. This chain's CDR3 is CSARWGGETQYF. The DNA of the CDR3 is TGCAGCGCCCGATGGGGTGGAGAGACCCAGTACTTC. The entire variable domain, with the rest obtained from reference TRBV29-1 and TRBJ2-5, is as follows: SAVISQKPSRDICQRGTSLTIQCQVDSQVTMMFWYRQQPGQSLTLIATANQGSEATYESGFVIDKFPISRPNLTFSTLTVSNMSPEDSSIYLCSARWGGETQYFGPGTRLLVL.